The 14 T cell receptor beta chains in this list originate from one sample, sequenced in a study of cytotoxic CD8 clonotypes in ibrutinib-treated CLL. The assay was immunoSEQ multiplex PCR, and TCRdb's table has in-frame clones only and misses some. In the table there are 300,000 to 350,000 clones, 80% of which are singletons. This specimen consisted of PBMCs, obtained before ibrutinib treatment. The receptor source for this set is a human donor with chronic lymphocytic leukemia.

The genes are TRBV4-1 and TRBJ2-7; possibly TRBD1 for D (5 bases). CDR1 is MGHRA and CDR2 is YSYEKL in the germline V gene. The CDR3 runs to 17 residues. The V and J ends lost 2 bases and 2 bases respectively, with 19 bases between them. DNA for the CDR3: TGCGCCAGCAGCCAACGTTACCTGGACACCGACGCCTACGAGCAGTACTTC. Protein: CASSQRYLDTDAYEQYF.

The chain couples TRBV30 to TRBJ2-7, with a possible D match to TRBD2 (6 bases). The ends were cut back, 0 bases at V and 3 bases at J, with 30 bases in the middle. CDR1 is GTSNPN, CDR2 SVGIG, per germline (reference sequence). This CDR3 region has 20 residues. The CDR3 spells CAWSVSPNTLARALRYEQYF. DNA for the CDR3: TGTGCCTGGAGTGTATCCCCTAATACACTAGCCCGGGCGTTACGCTACGAGCAGTACTTC.

V is TRBV4-1 and J is TRBJ2-7; D may be TRBD2 (5 bases). CDR3 length: 14 residues. Looked up from germline, CDR1 is MGHRA and CDR2 is YSYEKL. The ends were cut back, 0 bases at V and 7 bases at J, with 13 bases in the middle. The CDR3 here is CASSQEPGSGEQYF. CDR3 nucleotides: TGCGCCAGCAGCCAAGAACCCGGATCGGGGGAGCAGTACTTC.

This chain joins TRBV9 and TRBJ1-1; unclear D gene. Germline CDR1 is SGDLS and CDR2 is YYNGEE. This CDR3 is built from 16 residues. The V gene lost 3 bases and the J gene lost 4 bases, with 19 bases spanning the gap. This CDR3 reads CASSGKSGRASTEAFF. The CDR3, as DNA: TGTGCCAGCAGCGGAAAAAGTGGGAGGGCGAGCACTGAAGCTTTCTTT. Drawing the rest from reference TRBV9 and TRBJ1-1, the complete variable domain is DSGVTQTPKHLITATGQRVTLRCSPRSGDLSVYWYQQSLDQGLQFLIQYYNGEERAKGNILERFSAQQFPDLHSELNLSSLELGDSALYFCASSGKSGRASTEAFFGQGTRLTVV.

This clone was seen a few times. The rearrangement uses TRBV4-2 and TRBJ2-2; D perhaps matches TRBD2 (6 bases). CDR3 length: 15 amino acids. Germline V gene sequence: CDR1 LGHNA, CDR2 YNFKEQ. Trimming stripped 1 base from V and 3 bases from J, with 9 bases between. In DNA, the CDR3 is TGTGCCAGCAGCCAAGCGGGAGCGGACACCGGGGAGCTGTTTTTT. Its translation: CASSQAGADTGELFF.

Here the CDR3 reads CASSTSPGAFGTQYF. CDR3 DNA sequence: TGTGCCAGCAGCACCTCCCCGGGGGCTTTTGGGACCCAGTACTTC. The V and J genes are TRBV7-8 and TRBJ2-5, with D perhaps matching TRBD1 or TRBD2 (6 bases each). This CDR3 is 15 amino acids long. In germline, CDR1 is SGHVS, CDR2 FQNEAQ. The V gene lost 5 bases and the J gene lost 7 bases, with 20 bases spanning the gap.

J is TRBJ2-3 and V is TRBV15; maybe TRBD2 (6 bases). From germline, CDR1 is LNHNV and CDR2 YYDKDF (reference sequence). Trimming shortened V by 6 bases and J by 0 bases, and 10 bases separated the two germline ends. The CDR3 consists of 14 residues. DNA of the CDR3: TGTGCCACCAGGTTAAGCGGGAGCACAGATACGCAGTATTTT. Translated: CATRLSGSTDTQYF.

The J gene is TRBJ1-4, the V gene TRBV30; 7 bases fit TRBD1. The germline V gene has CDR1 GTSNPN and CDR2 SVGIG (reference sequence). The ends lost 0 bases at V and 1 base at J; junction bases unmatched: 11. This CDR3 spans 18 amino acids. The CDR3, as DNA: TGTGCCTGGAGTGTACGTTTTACCTCAGGGGGAACTAATGAAAAACTGTTTTTT. Its translation is CAWSVRFTSGGTNEKLFF.

The chain couples TRBV29-1 to TRBJ2-1, with 14 bases lining up with TRBD2. The CDR3 loop spans 16 amino acids. After removal of 2 bases from V and 7 bases from J, the junction contained 7 bases not matched to a gene. Germline lookup yields CDR1 SQVTM and CDR2 ANQGSEA. The CDR3 loop reads CSVETTSGRAWNEQFF. CDR3 nucleotides: TGCAGCGTTGAAACGACTAGCGGGAGGGCCTGGAATGAGCAGTTCTTC.

The rearrangement joins TRBV30 to TRBJ2-1; 9 bases agree with TRBD2. CDR3 length: 12 amino acids. CDR1 and CDR2 from the germline V gene are GTSNPN and SVGIG (reference sequence). Losses at the gene ends were 7 bases for V and 4 bases for J; bases not matched to a gene: 2. CDR3 in DNA: TGTGCCTCTAGCGGGGTTTACAATGAGCAGTTCTTC. Translated, it gives CASSGVYNEQFF. Filled out from reference TRBV30 and TRBJ2-1, the complete variable domain reads SQTIHQWPATLVQPVGSPLSLECTVEGTSNPNLYWYRQAAGRGLQLLFYSVGIGQISSEVPQNLSASRPQDRQFILSSKKLLLSDSGFYLCASSGVYNEQFFGPGTRLTVL.

This chain connects TRBV29-1 to TRBJ2-1; 9 bases are shared with TRBD2. CDR1 and CDR2 from the germline V gene are SQVTM and ANQGSEA. This CDR3 contains 14 residues. The trim removed 6 bases at V and 10 bases at J, leaving 13 bases unmatched. The CDR3 protein is CSVLRASGASEQFF. CDR3 nucleotide sequence: TGCAGCGTCCTAAGGGCTAGCGGGGCAAGCGAGCAGTTCTTC.

The V and J genes are TRBV7-9 and TRBJ1-2; no clear D. V was pared by 5 bases and J by 4 bases, with 8 bases between. The CDR3 is 12 amino acids. Germline assignment: CDR1 SEHNR and CDR2 FQNEAQ (reference sequence). Here the CDR3 reads CASSHRSYGYTF. The DNA for the CDR3 is TGTGCCAGCAGCCATAGATCCTATGGCTACACCTTC.

This rearrangement joins TRBV27 to TRBJ1-1; the D gene is possibly TRBD1 (5 bases). Germline V gene sequence: CDR1 MNHEY, CDR2 SMNVEV (reference sequence). The ends were cut back, 3 bases at V and 6 bases at J, with 14 bases in the middle. The CDR3 extends over 14 amino acids. The DNA for the CDR3 is TGTGCCAGCAGTTTTGGACAAAAGGTCGCTGAAGCTTTCTTT. It yields the protein CASSFGQKVAEAFF.

This chain links TRBV28 with TRBJ1-5, with 9 positions matching TRBD1. J was trimmed by 0 bases and V by 1 base; bases with no gene match: 16. The CDR3 length is 21 residues. Germline V gene sequence: CDR1 MDHEN, CDR2 SYDVKM. The CDR3 here is CASSLFSFGTGKDYSNQPQHF. The DNA of the CDR3 is TGTGCCAGCAGTTTATTTAGTTTCGGGACAGGGAAGGACTATAGCAATCAGCCCCAGCATTTT.